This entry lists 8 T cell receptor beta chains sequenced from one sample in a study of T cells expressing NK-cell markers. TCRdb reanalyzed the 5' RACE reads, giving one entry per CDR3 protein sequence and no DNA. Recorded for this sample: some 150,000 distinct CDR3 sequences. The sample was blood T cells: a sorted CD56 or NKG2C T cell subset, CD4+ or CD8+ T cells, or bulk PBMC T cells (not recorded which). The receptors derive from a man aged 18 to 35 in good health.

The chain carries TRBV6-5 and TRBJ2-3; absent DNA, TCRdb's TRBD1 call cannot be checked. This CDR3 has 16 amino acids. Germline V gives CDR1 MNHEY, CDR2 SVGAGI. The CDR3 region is CASSYGGQGSADTQYF.

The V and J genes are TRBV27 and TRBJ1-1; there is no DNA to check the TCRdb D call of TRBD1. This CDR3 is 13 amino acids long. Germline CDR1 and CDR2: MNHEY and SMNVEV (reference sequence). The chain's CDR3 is CASRQGAFTEAFF.

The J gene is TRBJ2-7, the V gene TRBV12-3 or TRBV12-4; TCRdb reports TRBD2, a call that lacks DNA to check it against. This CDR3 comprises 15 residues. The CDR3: CASSAGTSGSHEQYF.

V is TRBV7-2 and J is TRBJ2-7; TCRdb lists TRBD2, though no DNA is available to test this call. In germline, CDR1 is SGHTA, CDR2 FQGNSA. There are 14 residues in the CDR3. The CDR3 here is CASSFPSGTYEQYF.

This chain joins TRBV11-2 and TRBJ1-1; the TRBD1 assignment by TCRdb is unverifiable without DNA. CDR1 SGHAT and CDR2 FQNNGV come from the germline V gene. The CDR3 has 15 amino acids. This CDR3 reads CASSLVGGLNTEAFF.

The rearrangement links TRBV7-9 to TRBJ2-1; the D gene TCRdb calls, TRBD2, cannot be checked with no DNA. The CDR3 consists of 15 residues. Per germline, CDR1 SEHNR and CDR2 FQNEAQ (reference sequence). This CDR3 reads CASSPERGIFNEQFF.

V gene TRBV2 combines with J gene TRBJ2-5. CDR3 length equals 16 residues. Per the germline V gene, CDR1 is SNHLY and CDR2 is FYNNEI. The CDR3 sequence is CASSPFLGNPQETQYF. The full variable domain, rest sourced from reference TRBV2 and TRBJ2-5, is EPEVTQTPSHQVTQMGQEVILRCVPISNHLYFYWYRQILGQKVEFLVSFYNNEISEKSEIFDDQFSVERPDGSNFTLKIRSTKLEDSAMYFCASSPFLGNPQETQYFGPGTRLLVL.

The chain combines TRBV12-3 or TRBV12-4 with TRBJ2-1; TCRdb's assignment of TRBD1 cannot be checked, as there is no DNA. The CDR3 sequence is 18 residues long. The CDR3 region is CASSLRTGMKGVYNEQFF.